This entry features one TCR beta chain sequence. What it recognizes is unknown. The data were taken from a study of blood T cells in healthy people across ages. Study findings and constraints: Because sorting was not performed, PBMCs prevented conclusive naive versus antigen-experienced comparison.

The use of a sample-barcoded 5' primer and a J-beta primer mix characterized a second PCR of roughly 6 to 11 cycles. Using its own MiXCR run on the 5' RACE reads, TCRdb lists one record per CDR3 protein. The sample contains approximately 2,000,000 distinct CDR3 sequences, about 39% of which appear only once. The germline gives CDR1 MGHRA, CDR2 YSYEKL. The CDR3 totals 15 residues. The chain recombines TRBV4-1 with TRBJ2-5; D is unclear. The end of the DNA fits TRBJ2-7 better, so the J call may be wrong. This sequence was found in a human donor in good health. Sequencing was carried out using blood. CDR3: CASRRGETFLDEQYF. The CDR3, as DNA: TGCGCCAGCAGACGTGGGGAAACCTTCCTGGACGAGCAGTACTTC.